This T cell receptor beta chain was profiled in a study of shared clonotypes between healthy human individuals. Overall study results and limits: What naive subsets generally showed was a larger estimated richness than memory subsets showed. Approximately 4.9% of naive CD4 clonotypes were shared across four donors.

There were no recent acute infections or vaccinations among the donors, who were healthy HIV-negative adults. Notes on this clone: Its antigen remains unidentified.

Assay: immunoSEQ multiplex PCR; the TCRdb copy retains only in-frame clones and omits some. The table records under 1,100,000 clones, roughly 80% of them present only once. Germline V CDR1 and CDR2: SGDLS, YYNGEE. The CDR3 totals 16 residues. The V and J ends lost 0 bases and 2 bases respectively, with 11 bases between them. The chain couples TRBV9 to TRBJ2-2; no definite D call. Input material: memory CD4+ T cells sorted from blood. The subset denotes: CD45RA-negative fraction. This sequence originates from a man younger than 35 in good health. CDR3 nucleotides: TGTGCCAGCAGCGTAGATAGCCTGGGAAACACCGGGGAGCTGTTTTTT. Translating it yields CASSVDSLGNTGELFF.